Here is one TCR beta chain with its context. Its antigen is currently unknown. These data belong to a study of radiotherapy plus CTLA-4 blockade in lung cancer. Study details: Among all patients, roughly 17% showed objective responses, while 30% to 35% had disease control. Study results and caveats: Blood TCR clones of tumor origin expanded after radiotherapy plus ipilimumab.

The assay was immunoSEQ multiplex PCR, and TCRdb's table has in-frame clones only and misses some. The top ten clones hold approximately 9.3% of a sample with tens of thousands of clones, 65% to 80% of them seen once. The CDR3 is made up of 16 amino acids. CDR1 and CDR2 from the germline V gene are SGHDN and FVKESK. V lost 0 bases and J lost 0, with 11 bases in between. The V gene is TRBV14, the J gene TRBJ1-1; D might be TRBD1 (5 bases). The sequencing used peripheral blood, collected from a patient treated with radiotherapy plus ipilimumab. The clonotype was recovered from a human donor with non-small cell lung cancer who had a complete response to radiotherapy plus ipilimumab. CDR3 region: CASSQDGGIMNTEAFF. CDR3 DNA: TGTGCCAGCAGCCAAGATGGGGGGATCATGAACACTGAAGCTTTCTTT.